This T cell receptor (beta chain) was sequenced for a study of PD-1 blockade in classical Hodgkin lymphoma (TCRdb year 2020). For the wider study: Nivolumab dosing was 3 mg/kg intravenously every 2 weeks, continuing until either disease progression or unacceptable toxicity. The study used CyTOF and TCR beta sequencing to define a peripheral blood immune signature of response to PD-1 blockade in classical Hodgkin lymphoma.

Genomic DNA was isolated using the Qiagen DNeasy kit from unsorted PBMCs as well as from negatively selected CD4+ and CD8+ fractions. Amplification of TCR beta CDR3 regions was done by immunoSEQ multiplex PCR with primers that anneal to V and J segments. A synthetic immune receptor repertoire was used to minimize amplification bias, and any remaining bias was removed computationally after sequencing. In the source study's methods: Custom Python scripts were used to quantify repertoire diversity as the Shannon entropy index. Unsorted, CD4+ and CD8+ repertoires were examined separately, except in combined analyses, for which CD4+ and CD8+ sequences were merged in silico. A clone counted as expanded when the clone's frequency after treatment rose at least 2-fold relative to C1D1, and clones undetected at baseline were given a pseudocount of 0.5. Singleton clones were defined as clones with 0 or 1 copy at C1D1, and non-singleton clones were defined as clones with 2 or more copies. Clones expanded in unsorted samples were labelled as CD4+, CD8+ or unknown by matching protein sequences in sorted samples from the same patient. Wilcoxon tests on paired samples were used to test changes in diversity from C1D1 to C4D1. TCRdb mirrors the immuneACCESS table, restricted to in-frame sequences. Some clones are absent from its copies; in checked studies, under half trace to an unresolved V gene, and the reason for the others is unknown. That table furnishes V, J and clone size, whereas the DNA furnished D and trimming. This sample is represented by 35,000 to 45,000 clones; roughly 78% of them were singletons. Approximately 2.9% of the sample lies in the top ten.

The CDR3 holds 14 amino acids from the cysteine to the phenylalanine. The CDR3 DNA has 42 bases and is translated from base 1. The germline V gene (reference sequence) sets CDR1 to LNHDA and CDR2 to SQIVND. Deletion took 5 bases off V and 5 bases off J, with a span of 15 bases between the germline ends. Regarding this clone: Its antigen specificity is not known. Qualities for individual bases were not recorded, and no much larger clone is one base off.

Paper-wide results and their limitations: Lower diversity was observed in patients in whom nivolumab was started less than 1 year after ASCT, and these patients were excluded from later analyses so that confounding by immune reconstitution would be avoided. Baseline diversity similar to that of newly diagnosed patients was observed in trial patients achieving complete response, whereas significantly lower diversity was observed in partial responders and progressors. The study was limited to a single clinical trial cohort, and causes of repertoire differences, possibly disease activity or prior therapy, remained undefined. A significant rise by C4D1 was seen in CD4+ but not CD8+ TCR diversity (p=0.0027 vs p=0.16), with the rise being most apparent in complete responders (p=0.02). Baseline TCR diversity was reported as lower in newly diagnosed patients than in healthy donors, and lower still in relapsed/refractory patients.

Per the publication, the time point label means: cycle 2 day 1 (C2D1) of nivolumab. Relapse after autologous stem cell transplantation had occurred in all trial patients, and cohorts A, B and C were distinguished by prior brentuximab vedotin exposure. The trial cohort included some 53 patients with relapsed/refractory classical Hodgkin lymphoma, and each patient had a best overall response of complete response, partial response or progressive disease. Single-agent nivolumab was administered to trial patients in the multi-cohort phase II CheckMate 205 trial. An independent review committee assessed best overall response using the 2007 International Working Group response criteria. Trial PBMCs were collected just before the start of nivolumab (C1D1) and during therapy at cycle 2 day 1 and cycle 4 day 1. Peripheral blood was collected in 8 mL Vacutainer Cell Preparation Tubes, from which PBMCs were isolated by centrifugation and then cryopreserved.

The source material was peripheral blood mononuclear cells (PBMCs), sampled before the second cycle of nivolumab. This clonotype originated in a human donor with classical Hodgkin lymphoma. The rearranged segments are TRBV19 and TRBJ2-5, and perhaps TRBD2 as D gene, on 7 matching bases. The CDR3 is CASSSRGGGETQYF. The nucleotides read TGTGCCAGTAGTTCAAGGGGGGGAGGGGAGACCCAGTACTTC.